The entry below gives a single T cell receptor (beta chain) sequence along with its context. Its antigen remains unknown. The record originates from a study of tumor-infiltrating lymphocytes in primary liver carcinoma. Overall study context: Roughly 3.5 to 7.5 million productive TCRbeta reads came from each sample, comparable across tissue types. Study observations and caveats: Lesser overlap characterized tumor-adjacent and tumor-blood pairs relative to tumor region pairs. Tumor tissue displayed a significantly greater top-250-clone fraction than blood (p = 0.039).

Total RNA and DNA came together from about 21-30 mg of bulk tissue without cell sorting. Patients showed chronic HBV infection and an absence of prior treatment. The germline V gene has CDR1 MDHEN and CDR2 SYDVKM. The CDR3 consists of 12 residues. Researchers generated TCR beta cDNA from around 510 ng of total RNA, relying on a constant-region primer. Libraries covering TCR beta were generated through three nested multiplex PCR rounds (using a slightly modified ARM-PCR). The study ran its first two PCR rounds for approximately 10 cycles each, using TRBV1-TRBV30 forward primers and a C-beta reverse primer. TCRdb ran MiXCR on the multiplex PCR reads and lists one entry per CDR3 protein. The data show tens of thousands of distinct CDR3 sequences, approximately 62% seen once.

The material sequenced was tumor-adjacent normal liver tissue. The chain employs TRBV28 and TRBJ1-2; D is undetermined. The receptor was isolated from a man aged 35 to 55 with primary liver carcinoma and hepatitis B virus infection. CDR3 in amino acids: CTNSYYSGGYTF. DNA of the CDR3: TGTACCAACAGCTACTACAGCGGGGGCTACACCTTC.